This is a list of T cell receptor beta chains from one sample in a study of cytomegalovirus exposure and HLA in healthy donors. Clones were sequenced by immunoSEQ multiplex PCR, and TCRdb holds only the in-frame ones, with some missing. The specimen's table records approximately 100,000 clones. Sequencing was performed on PBMCs. All receptors derive from a man aged 35-49 years in good health and CMV-seronegative. Both conserved end residues are part of each CDR3. Each record gives: D gene, V gene, J gene, CDR3 protein, CDR3 DNA. D genes are given only for firm matches.

NA	TRBV29-1	TRBJ1-2	CSVVPHGVDGYTF	TGCAGCGTTGTTCCCCACGGGGTCGATGGCTACACCTTC
TRBD2	TRBV2	TRBJ2-1	CASRPRTSGWFTGYNEQFF	TGTGCCAGCAGGCCCAGGACTAGCGGGTGGTTCACGGGCTACAATGAGCAGTTCTTC
TRBD2	TRBV5-4	TRBJ2-3	CASSRDKGILARGRNTQYF	TGTGCCAGCAGCCGCGATAAGGGTATACTAGCGCGAGGTAGGAATACGCAGTATTTT
TRBD1	TRBV6-5	TRBJ2-1	CASSYFGQAPYNEQFF	TGTGCCAGCAGTTACTTCGGACAGGCCCCCTACAATGAGCAGTTCTTC
NA	TRBV5-1	TRBJ2-5	CASRENQETQYF	TGCGCCAGCCGGGAAAACCAAGAGACCCAGTACTTC
TRBD2	TRBV10-3	TRBJ2-3	CAISPLAVVSTDTQYF	TGTGCCATCAGTCCCCTAGCGGTAGTTAGCACAGATACGCAGTATTTT
NA	TRBV7-2	TRBJ1-5	CASSSLGQPQHF	TGTGCCAGCAGTTCCCTAGGTCAGCCCCAGCATTTT
TRBD2	TRBV19	TRBJ2-5	CASSTPGLAGVETQYF	TGTGCCAGTAGTACACCGGGACTAGCGGGAGTTGAGACCCAGTACTTC
NA	TRBV25-1	TRBJ2-7	CASSAQGPRPYEQYF	TGTGCCAGCAGTGCGCAGGGGCCCAGACCCTACGAGCAGTACTTC
TRBD2	TRBV7-9	TRBJ2-7	CASSSRASGHYEQYF	TGTGCCAGCAGCTCGAGGGCTAGCGGACACTACGAGCAGTACTTC
NA	TRBV6-5	TRBJ1-5	CASSYAQKNQPQHF	TGTGCCAGCAGTTACGCCCAGAAAAATCAGCCCCAGCATTTT
TRBD2	TRBV5-1	TRBJ2-3	CASSLERTSGVDTQYF	TGCGCCAGCAGCTTGGAACGAACTAGCGGGGTGGATACGCAGTATTTT
TRBD1	TRBV18	TRBJ2-7	CASSTGQGPSYEQYF	TGTGCCAGCTCTACGGGACAGGGGCCTTCCTACGAGCAGTACTTC
NA	TRBV14	TRBJ2-3	CASSQDVGVRADTQYF	TGTGCCAGCAGCCAAGATGTCGGGGTGCGGGCAGATACGCAGTATTTT
NA	TRBV5-1	TRBJ1-1	CASSLAGMNTEAFF	TGCGCCAGCAGCTTGGCAGGGATGAACACTGAAGCTTTCTTT
NA	TRBV5-6	TRBJ2-5	CASKIWQGETQYF	TGTGCCAGCAAAATTTGGCAGGGTGAGACCCAGTACTTC
NA	TRBV10-3	TRBJ1-1	CAISENNGGSTEAFF	TGTGCCATCAGTGAGAACAACGGGGGAAGCACTGAAGCTTTCTTT
NA	TRBV6-5	TRBJ2-5	CASRIAVYQETQYF	TGTGCCAGCAGGATAGCGGTGTACCAAGAGACCCAGTACTTC
TRBD1	TRBV5-5	TRBJ2-5	CASSSGQGSSETQYF	TGTGCCAGCAGCTCTGGACAGGGATCTTCAGAGACCCAGTACTTC
TRBD2	TRBV27	TRBJ2-7	CASIGGLAGVYEQYF	TGTGCCAGCATTGGGGGACTAGCGGGAGTGTACGAGCAGTACTTC
TRBD2	TRBV28	TRBJ2-3	CASSRGWREPRERGTQYF	TGTGCCAGCAGTCGCGGTTGGCGGGAGCCCCGGGAGCGCGGTACGCAGTATTTT
TRBD1	TRBV15	TRBJ2-4	CATSGGATRGRKNIQYF	TGTGCCACCAGCGGAGGGGCGACCAGGGGGCGGAAAAACATTCAGTACTTC
TRBD1	TRBV28	TRBJ1-1	CASSLSSPGTGFTEAFF	TGTGCCAGCAGTTTATCAAGTCCCGGGACAGGGTTCACTGAAGCTTTCTTT
NA	TRBV28	TRBJ2-7	CASRTTGPQEQYF	TGTGCCAGCAGGACCACTGGGCCTCAAGAGCAGTACTTC
NA	TRBV2	TRBJ1-5	CASSAEAMGNQPQHF	TGTGCCAGCAGTGCGGAGGCTATGGGCAATCAGCCCCAGCATTTT
TRBD1	TRBV28	TRBJ1-4	CASSLLGGTLFF	TGTGCCAGCAGTTTATTAGGGGGCACACTGTTTTTT
TRBD1	TRBV7-9	TRBJ2-1	CASSFGTGIYEQFF	TGTGCCAGCAGTTTTGGGACAGGGATTTATGAGCAGTTCTTC
NA	TRBV28	TRBJ2-7	CASRGEDKTFHEQYF	TGTGCCAGCAGGGGGGAGGATAAAACGTTCCACGAGCAGTACTTC